This T cell receptor beta chain was sequenced during a study of blood T cell repertoires in COVID-19. Study context: Collection of acute and convalescent COVID-19 samples took place in the United States, Italy and Spain.

Authors' processing steps: Estimated nucleated cell counts came from reference gene primer amplification. The protocol was immunoSEQ multiplex PCR, while the TCRdb copy is restricted to in-frame clones and leaves out a portion. V and J calls and clone size follow that table, whereas D and trimming were derived from the DNA. The table has around 260,000 clones, more than 85% seen once. This CDR3 is built from 16 residues. The ends lost 0 bases at V and 4 bases at J; junction bases unmatched: 6. Germline V CDR1 and CDR2: MNHEY, SVGEGT. The sequence was collected from a woman aged 55-69 years with COVID-19, enrolled during active disease. The rearrangement joins TRBV6-2 or TRBV6-3 to TRBJ2-1; TRBD2 aligns across 7 bases. The sequenced sample was peripheral blood. Written as DNA, the CDR3 is TGTGCCAGCAGTTACTCAGGGCTAGCGGCATACAATGAGCAGTTCTTC. Its translation: CASSYSGLAAYNEQFF.